The 8 T cell receptor beta chains below all came from one sample that was sequenced in a study of CD8 T cells in Susac syndrome. After extraction with the RNeasy kit, about 0.45 to 1 ug of the RNA was reverse transcribed using random hexamers. TCRdb used MiXCR to reprocess the immunoSEQ multiplex PCR reads, holding one entry per CDR3 protein. The sample carries hundreds of thousands of distinct CDR3 sequences, approximately 95% recorded once. Source material: CD4+ T cells from PBMCs. The receptors derive from a human donor with multiple sclerosis.

The J gene is TRBJ2-2, the V gene TRBV20-1; 9 bases fit TRBD2. The CDR3 length is 15 residues. V gave up 2 bases and J gave up 7 bases; unmatched junction bases: 8. CDR1 and CDR2 from the germline V gene are DFQATT and SNEGSKA (reference sequence). Written as DNA, the CDR3 is TGCAGTGCTAGAAGGCAGCGGGGGGCAGGCGGGGAGCTGTTTTTT. As protein: CSARRQRGAGGELFF.

The chain is built from TRBV10-3 and TRBJ2-2; 12 bases match TRBD2. Looked up from germline, CDR1 is ENHRY and CDR2 is SYGVKD. Trimming took 2 bases from V and 1 from J; bases not matched to a gene: 5. The CDR3 has 18 residues. The CDR3 DNA is TGTGCCATCAGTGAGAGACTAGCGGGGGCCCTGAACACCGGGGAGCTGTTTTTT. It yields the protein CAISERLAGALNTGELFF.

This clonotype was counted a single time. The chain combines TRBV3-1 with TRBJ1-1, with D possibly matching TRBD1 (6 bases). V lost 4 bases to trimming and J lost 10 bases, with 19 bases between them. The V gene's germline CDR1 is LGHDT and CDR2 YNNKEL (reference sequence). The CDR3 totals 14 residues. For the CDR3, the DNA is TGTGCCAGCAGCCCCCCCGGACAGTTCTTAGGAGCTTTCTTT. Translation: CASSPPGQFLGAFF.

The chain has TRBV29-1 and TRBJ2-1, with D tentatively TRBD2 (5 bases). This CDR3 contains 15 residues. Per the germline V gene, CDR1 is SQVTM and CDR2 is ANQGSEA. The CDR3 loop reads CGLGGGTLSYNEQFF. In nucleotides, the CDR3 is TGCGGCTTAGGTGGAGGCACCTTATCCTACAATGAGCAGTTCTTC.

The chain is built from TRBV7-9 and TRBJ1-2; the match to TRBD1 covers 10 bases. CDR1 and CDR2 from the germline V gene are SEHNR and FQNEAQ (reference sequence). The CDR3 is 15 residues long. V dropped 6 bases and J dropped 8; count of bases not matched to a gene: 12. The DNA of the CDR3 is TGTGCCAGCAGTTTGGGATCCGGGACAGGGGACGGCTACACCTTC. It yields the protein CASSLGSGTGDGYTF.

The chain uses TRBV6-1 and TRBJ2-7; TRBD1 might be the D (6 bases). V was trimmed by 6 bases and J by 3 bases, leaving 18 bases between them. The CDR3 length is 15 residues. Germline V lookup: CDR1 MNHNS, CDR2 SASEGT. In DNA form, the CDR3 reads TGTGCCAGCAGCCGACGGACAGAACCCTTCTACGAGCAGTACGTC. Translated: CASSRRTEPFYEQYV.

The chain carries TRBV5-1 and TRBJ2-1, with 8 nucleotides matching TRBD1. With V trimmed by 3 bases and J by 8 bases, 7 bases remained unmatched. From germline, CDR1 is SGHRS and CDR2 YFSETQ. The CDR3 is 14 amino acids. The CDR3 DNA follows: TGCGCCAGCAGCTGGGGACAGGTCGAGGATGAGCAGTTCTTC. Translation: CASSWGQVEDEQFF.

This rearrangement joins TRBV9 to TRBJ1-5; D is uncertain. The germline gives CDR1 SGDLS, CDR2 YYNGEE. The CDR3 runs to 15 residues. Trimming took off 4 bases at V and 2 bases at J, with 13 bases between the two ends. The CDR3 loop reads CASSPLGSGNQPQHF. In nucleotides, the CDR3 is TGTGCCAGCAGCCCATTGGGGTCGGGCAATCAGCCCCAGCATTTT.